The clone carrying this T cell receptor (beta chain) was observed a handful of times. These data belong to a study of regulatory T cells in long-lasting Graves disease. Time point described: newly diagnosed GD, antithyroid drugs for less than 3 months. PBMCs were the source of the RNA used for TCR sequencing. The source of the patients was an endocrinology department in Xi'an, China. Investigators prepared the TCR beta libraries by applying iRepertoire HTBI primers and Arm-PCR of CDR3 regions. MiXCR, applied by TCRdb to the multiplex PCR reads, yields one record per CDR3 protein. The sample has around 460,000 distinct CDR3 sequences; about 15% are singletons. V was clipped by 4 bases and J by 5 bases; unmatched bases: 10. This CDR3 spans 16 amino acids. Germline V gene data show CDR1 as MNHEY and CDR2 as SVGAGI. The same sample was also used in a study of T cells in Graves' hyperthyroidism and ophthalmopathy. As that report states: During a first-round RT-PCR of the TCR CDR3, the HTBI primer set was used.

The source is a woman aged 45-65 years with Graves disease. The input for sequencing was peripheral blood mononuclear cells (PBMCs), taken at new diagnosis, from a patient treated with antithyroid drugs. The J gene is TRBJ2-2, the V gene TRBV6-5; TRBD1 agrees at 7 bases. The CDR3 nucleotides are TGTGCCAGCAGTTCGACCGCCGGGACAGCGACCGGGGAGCTGTTTTTT. Its translation is CASSSTAGTATGELFF.